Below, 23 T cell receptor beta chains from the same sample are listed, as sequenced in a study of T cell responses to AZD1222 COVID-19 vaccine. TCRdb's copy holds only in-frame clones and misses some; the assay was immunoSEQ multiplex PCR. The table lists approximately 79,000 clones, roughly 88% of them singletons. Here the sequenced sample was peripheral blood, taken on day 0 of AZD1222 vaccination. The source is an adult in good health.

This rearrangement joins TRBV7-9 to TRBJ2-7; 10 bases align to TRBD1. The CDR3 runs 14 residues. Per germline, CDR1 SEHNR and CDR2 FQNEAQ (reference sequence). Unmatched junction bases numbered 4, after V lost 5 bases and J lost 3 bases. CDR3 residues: CASSPGTGVYEQYF. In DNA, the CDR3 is TGTGCCAGCAGCCCCGGGACAGGGGTCTACGAGCAGTACTTC.

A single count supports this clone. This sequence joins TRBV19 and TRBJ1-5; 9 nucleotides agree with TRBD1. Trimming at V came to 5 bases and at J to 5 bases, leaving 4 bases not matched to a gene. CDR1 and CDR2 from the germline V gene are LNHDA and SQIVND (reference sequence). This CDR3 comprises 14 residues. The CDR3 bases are TGTGCCAGTAGTGCAACAGGGGGCGATCAGCCCCAGCATTTT. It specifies CASSATGGDQPQHF. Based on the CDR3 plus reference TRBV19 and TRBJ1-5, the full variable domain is DGGITQSPKYLFRKEGQNVTLSCEQNLNHDAMYWYRQDPGQGLRLIYYSQIVNDFQKGDIAEGYSVSREKKESFPLTVTSAQKNPTAFYLCASSATGGDQPQHFGDGTRLSIL.

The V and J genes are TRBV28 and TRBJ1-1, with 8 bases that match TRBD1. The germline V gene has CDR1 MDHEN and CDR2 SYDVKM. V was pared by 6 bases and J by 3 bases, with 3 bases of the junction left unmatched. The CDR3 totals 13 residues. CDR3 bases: TGTGCCAGCAGAGGACAGGGAGACACTGAAGCTTTCTTT. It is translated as CASRGQGDTEAFF.

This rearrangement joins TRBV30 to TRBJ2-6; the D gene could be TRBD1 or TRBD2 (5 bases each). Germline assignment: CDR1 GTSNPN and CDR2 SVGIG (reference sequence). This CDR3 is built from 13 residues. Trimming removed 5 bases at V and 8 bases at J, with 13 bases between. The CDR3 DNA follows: TGTGCCTGGGTACCGGGACCGCCCAACGTCCTGACTTTC. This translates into CAWVPGPPNVLTF.

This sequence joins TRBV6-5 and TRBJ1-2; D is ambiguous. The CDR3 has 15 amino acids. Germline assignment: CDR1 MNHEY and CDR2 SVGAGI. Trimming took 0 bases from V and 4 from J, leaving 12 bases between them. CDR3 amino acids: CASSYSRGISYGYTF. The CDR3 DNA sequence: TGTGCCAGCAGTTACTCGAGAGGGATCAGCTATGGCTACACCTTC.

CDR3 DNA: TGCGCCAGCATGGGAACAGGGGGGGTCACTGAAGCTTTCTTT. Its protein is CASMGTGGVTEAFF. V gene TRBV10-2 combines with J gene TRBJ1-1; 8 bases match TRBD1. In germline, CDR1 is WSHSY, CDR2 SAAADI. Trimming cost V 7 bases and J 4 bases; bases outside gene matches: 8. The CDR3 length is 14 residues.

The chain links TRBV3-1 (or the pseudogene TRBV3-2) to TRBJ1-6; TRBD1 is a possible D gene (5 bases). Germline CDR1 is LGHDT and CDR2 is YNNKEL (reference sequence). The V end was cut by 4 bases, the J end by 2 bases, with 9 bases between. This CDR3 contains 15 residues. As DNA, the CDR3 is TGTGCCAGCAGCCTCTCGGGACCCTATAATTCACCCCTCCACTTT. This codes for CASSLSGPYNSPLHF.

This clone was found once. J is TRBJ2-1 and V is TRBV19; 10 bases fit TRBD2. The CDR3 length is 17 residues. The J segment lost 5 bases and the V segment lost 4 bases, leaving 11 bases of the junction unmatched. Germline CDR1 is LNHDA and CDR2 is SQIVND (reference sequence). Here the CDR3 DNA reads TGTGCCAGTAGTAGGAACGAACTAGCGGGGCGGAACAATGAGCAGTTCTTC. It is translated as CASSRNELAGRNNEQFF. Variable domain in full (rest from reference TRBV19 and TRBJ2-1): DGGITQSPKYLFRKEGQNVTLSCEQNLNHDAMYWYRQDPGQGLRLIYYSQIVNDFQKGDIAEGYSVSREKKESFPLTVTSAQKNPTAFYLCASSRNELAGRNNEQFFGPGTRLTVL.

The DNA for the CDR3 is TGTGCCAGCATGTCGGACAGGGGGAGCTATGGCTACACCTTC. Its translation is CASMSDRGSYGYTF. The chain links TRBV27 to TRBJ1-2; 10 bases map to TRBD1. CDR3 length equals 14 residues. CDR1 and CDR2 (germline): MNHEY, SMNVEV (reference sequence). The V gene end was trimmed by 7 bases and the J gene end by 4 bases; junction bases not matched to a gene: 6.

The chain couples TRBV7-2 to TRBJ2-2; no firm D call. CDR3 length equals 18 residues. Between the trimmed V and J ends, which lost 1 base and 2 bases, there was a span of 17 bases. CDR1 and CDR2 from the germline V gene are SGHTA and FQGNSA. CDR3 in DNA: TGTGCCAGCAGCTTAGTTGGGTTTTGGGCAGAAAACACCGGGGAGCTGTTTTTT. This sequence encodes CASSLVGFWAENTGELFF.

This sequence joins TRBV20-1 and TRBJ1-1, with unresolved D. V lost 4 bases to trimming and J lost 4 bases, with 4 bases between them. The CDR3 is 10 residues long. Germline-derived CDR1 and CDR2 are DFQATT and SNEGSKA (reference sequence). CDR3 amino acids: CSAKSTEAFF. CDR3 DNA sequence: TGCAGTGCTAAGTCCACTGAAGCTTTCTTT.

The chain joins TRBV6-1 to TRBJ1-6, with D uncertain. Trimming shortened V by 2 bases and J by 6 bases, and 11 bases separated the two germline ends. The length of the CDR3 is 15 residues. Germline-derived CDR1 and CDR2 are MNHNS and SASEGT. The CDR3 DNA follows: TGTGCCAGCAGTGAAACTTTGGGGAGTAATTCACCCCTCCACTTT. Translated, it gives CASSETLGSNSPLHF.

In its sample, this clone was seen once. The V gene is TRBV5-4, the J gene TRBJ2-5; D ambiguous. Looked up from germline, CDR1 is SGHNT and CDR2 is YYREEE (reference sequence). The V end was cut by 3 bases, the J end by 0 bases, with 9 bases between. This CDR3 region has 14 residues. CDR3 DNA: TGTGCCAGCAGCTCGGAGCCGTACCAAGAGACCCAGTACTTC. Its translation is CASSSEPYQETQYF.

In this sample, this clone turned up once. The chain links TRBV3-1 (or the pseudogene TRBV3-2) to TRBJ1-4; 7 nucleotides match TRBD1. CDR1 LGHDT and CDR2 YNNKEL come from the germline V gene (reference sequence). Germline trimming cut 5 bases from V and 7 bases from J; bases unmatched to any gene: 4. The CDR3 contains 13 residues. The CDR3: CASSDRVGEKLFF. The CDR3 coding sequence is TGTGCCAGCAGCGACAGGGTGGGTGAAAAACTGTTTTTT.

The CDR3 bases are TGTGCCAGCAGTTCGGCCGACAATGAGCAGTTCTTC. Residues: CASSSADNEQFF. V and J are TRBV28 and TRBJ2-1; D gene ambiguous. CDR3 size: 12 residues. Germline CDR1 MDHEN, CDR2 SYDVKM. Trimming took 4 bases from V and 5 from J, leaving 6 bases between them.

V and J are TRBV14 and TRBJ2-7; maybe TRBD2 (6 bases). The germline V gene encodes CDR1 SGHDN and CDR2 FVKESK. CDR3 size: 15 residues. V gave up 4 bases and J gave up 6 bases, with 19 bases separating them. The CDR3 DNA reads TGTGCCAGCAGCCGATTAGGGACGGGGGTTGTCGAGCAGTACTTC. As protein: CASSRLGTGVVEQYF.

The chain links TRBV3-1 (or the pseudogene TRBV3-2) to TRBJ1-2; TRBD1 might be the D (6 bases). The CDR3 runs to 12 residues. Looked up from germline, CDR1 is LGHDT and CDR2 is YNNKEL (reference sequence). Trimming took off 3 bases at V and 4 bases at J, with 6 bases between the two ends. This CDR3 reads CASSQDSYGYTF. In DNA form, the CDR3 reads TGTGCCAGCAGCCAGGACAGCTATGGCTACACCTTC.

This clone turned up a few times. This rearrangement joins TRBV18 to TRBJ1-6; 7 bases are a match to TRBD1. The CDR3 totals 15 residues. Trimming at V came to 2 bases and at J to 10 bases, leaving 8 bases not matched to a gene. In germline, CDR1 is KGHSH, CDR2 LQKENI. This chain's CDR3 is CASSPGGGSWSPLHF. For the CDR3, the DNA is TGTGCCAGCTCACCAGGAGGGGGCTCTTGGTCACCCCTCCACTTT.

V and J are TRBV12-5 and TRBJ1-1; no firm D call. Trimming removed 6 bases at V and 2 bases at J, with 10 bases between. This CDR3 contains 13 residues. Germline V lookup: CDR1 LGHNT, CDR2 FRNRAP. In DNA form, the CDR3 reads TGTGCTAGTGGCCCCACAGAAAACACTGAAGCTTTCTTT. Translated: CASGPTENTEAFF.

The CDR3 DNA is TGTGCCAGCAGCCAAGATTGCTACACAGGACAGGGATACTCCTACGAGCAGTACGTC. Amino acid sequence: CASSQDCYTGQGYSYEQYV. The chain recombines TRBV3-1 (or the pseudogene TRBV3-2) with TRBJ2-7; TRBD1 agrees at 8 bases. Germline-derived CDR1 and CDR2 are LGHDT and YNNKEL (reference sequence). The length of the CDR3 is 19 residues. The ends lost 0 bases at V and 0 bases at J; junction bases unmatched: 13.

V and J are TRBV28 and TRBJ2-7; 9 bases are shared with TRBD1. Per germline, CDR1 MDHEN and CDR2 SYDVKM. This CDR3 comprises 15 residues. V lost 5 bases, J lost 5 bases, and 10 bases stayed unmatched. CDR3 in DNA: TGTGCCAGCAGTGACCCTCCGGGACAGGGCCACGAGCAGTACGTC. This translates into CASSDPPGQGHEQYV.

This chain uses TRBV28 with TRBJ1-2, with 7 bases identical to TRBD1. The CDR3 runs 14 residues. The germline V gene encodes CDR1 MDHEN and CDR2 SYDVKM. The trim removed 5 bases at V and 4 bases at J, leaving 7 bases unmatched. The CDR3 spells CASSLGQTSYGYTF. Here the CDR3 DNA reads TGTGCCAGCAGTCTGGGACAGACTAGCTATGGCTACACCTTC.

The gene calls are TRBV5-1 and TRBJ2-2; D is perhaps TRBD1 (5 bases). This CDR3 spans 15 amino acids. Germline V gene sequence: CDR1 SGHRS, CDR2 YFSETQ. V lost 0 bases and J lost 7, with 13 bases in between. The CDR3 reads CASSLVQGLVGELFF. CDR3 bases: TGCGCCAGCAGCTTGGTTCAGGGTTTGGTCGGGGAGCTGTTTTTT.